The 29 T cell receptor beta chains given below trace back to one sample, sequenced in a study of blood T cell repertoires in COVID-19. The assay was immunoSEQ multiplex PCR, and TCRdb's table has in-frame clones only and misses some. The sample shows approximately 110,000 clones, 86% of them seen only once. Input material: peripheral blood. All receptors derive from a man aged 35 to 55 with acute or convalescent COVID-19.

V and J are TRBV5-6 and TRBJ1-5; the match to TRBD1 covers 8 bases. Germline CDR1 reads SGHDT; CDR2 reads YYEEEE. This CDR3 contains 15 residues. V was clipped by 5 bases and J by 5 bases; unmatched bases: 9. The CDR3 region has the DNA TGTGCCAGCAGTCGGAGGGGACAGGCCGATCAGCCCCAGCATTTT. It encodes CASSRRGQADQPQHF.

The gene calls are TRBV27 and TRBJ2-1; 8 nucleotides align to TRBD1. The V gene end was trimmed by 3 bases and the J gene end by 6 bases; junction bases not matched to a gene: 10. Per the germline V gene, CDR1 is MNHEY and CDR2 is SMNVEV (reference sequence). The CDR3 is 16 amino acids. Here the CDR3 DNA reads TGTGCCAGCAGTTTTGGCCGGACAGGGATTGTCAATGAGCAGTTCTTC. This gives the protein CASSFGRTGIVNEQFF.

The chain links TRBV7-7 to TRBJ2-5; D is possibly TRBD1 (5 bases). Germline V gene sequence: CDR1 SSHAT, CDR2 FNYEAQ (reference sequence). Trimming took off 2 bases at V and 4 bases at J, with 8 bases between the two ends. The CDR3 runs 13 residues. The CDR3 here is CASSLSRGETQYF. The CDR3 nucleotides are TGTGCCAGCAGCTTAAGTAGGGGAGAGACCCAGTACTTC.

The CDR3 DNA follows: TGCGCCAGCAGTGACGGCGGAAGAGGGGACTCCGGGGAGCTGTTTTTT. Protein: CASSDGGRGDSGELFF. The rearrangement joins TRBV10-1 to TRBJ2-2, with D perhaps matching TRBD2 (6 bases). The CDR3 covers 16 residues. Germline V gene lookup returns CDR1 WNHNN and CDR2 SYGVQD (reference sequence). Deletions cut 3 bases from V and 6 bases from J, with 17 bases between.

The chain joins TRBV9 to TRBJ1-1; tentative D call: TRBD1 (5 bases). This CDR3 is 15 amino acids long. Germline assignment: CDR1 SGDLS and CDR2 YYNGEE. V was cut by 0 bases and J by 0 bases, with 9 bases left in between. The chain's CDR3 is CASSVGGRLNTEAFF. In nucleotides, the CDR3 is TGTGCCAGCAGCGTAGGGGGCAGGTTGAACACTGAAGCTTTCTTT.

To note about this clone: In the same sample, other DNA sequences code for this CDR3. In DNA, the CDR3 is TGTGCCAGTAGTATAGGACAGGGGGCAGGAGGCTACACCTTC. This translates into CASSIGQGAGGYTF. The V gene is TRBV19, the J gene TRBJ1-2; 10 nucleotides line up with TRBD1. Trimming cost V 1 base and J 8 bases; bases outside gene matches: 4. The CDR3 length is 14 residues. Germline V gene sequence: CDR1 LNHDA, CDR2 SQIVND (reference sequence).

V gene TRBV4-1 combines with J gene TRBJ2-7, with a weak D call TRBD2 (6 bases). The CDR3 extends over 15 amino acids. Germline V gene data show CDR1 as MGHRA and CDR2 as YSYEKL. With 0 bases removed from V and 1 base from J, the gap between germline ends came to 10 bases. CDR3 in amino acids: CASSQDSAGSYEQYF. As DNA, the CDR3 is TGCGCCAGCAGCCAAGATTCAGCGGGTTCCTACGAGCAGTACTTC.

The V and J genes are TRBV5-1 and TRBJ2-5, with TRBD2 as a possible D gene (6 bases). The germline CDR1 and CDR2 sequences are SGHRS and YFSETQ. CDR3 length: 15 amino acids. V was cut by 0 bases and J by 4 bases, with 13 bases left in between. The CDR3 DNA follows: TGCGCCAGCAGCTTGGCCGGGGGACTCCCAGAGACCCAGTACTTC. As protein: CASSLAGGLPETQYF.

The gene calls are TRBV11-2 and TRBJ1-2; TRBD1 matches 8 bases. J lost 2 bases, V lost 7 bases, and 6 bases had no gene match. In germline, CDR1 is SGHAT, CDR2 FQNNGV. This CDR3 has 14 amino acids. CDR3 sequence: CASTSRTGNYGYTF. For the CDR3, the DNA is TGTGCCAGCACTTCGAGGACAGGGAACTATGGCTACACCTTC.

The V call is TRBV19, the J call TRBJ2-4; TRBD2 matches 7 bases. The V and J ends lost 5 bases and 8 bases, in that order; junction bases with no gene match: 12. Germline V CDR1 and CDR2: LNHDA, SQIVND (reference sequence). The CDR3 is made up of 15 amino acids. The CDR3 loop reads CASSPLGREIYIQYF. CDR3 sequence (DNA): TGTGCCAGTAGTCCTCTGGGGAGGGAGATATACATTCAGTACTTC.

This chain links TRBV18 with TRBJ2-3, with a tentative D call TRBD1 (5 bases). The CDR3 runs 14 residues. Trimming took off 2 bases at V and 4 bases at J, with 10 bases between the two ends. Germline CDR1 is KGHSH and CDR2 is LQKENI. CDR3 sequence (DNA): TGTGCCAGCTCACCATTCCAGGGTGCAGATACGCAGTATTTT. Encoded protein: CASSPFQGADTQYF.

This sequence joins TRBV9 and TRBJ2-7, with TRBD2 as a possible D gene (5 bases). CDR3 length equals 12 residues. Germline CDR1 SGDLS, CDR2 YYNGEE. Trimming shortened V by 1 base and J by 4 bases, and 6 bases separated the two germline ends. This CDR3 reads CASSVRGYEQYF. The CDR3, as DNA: TGTGCCAGCAGCGTACGGGGATACGAGCAGTACTTC.

The chain is built from TRBV18 and TRBJ1-1; possibly TRBD1 for D (5 bases). The V and J ends lost 4 bases and 4 bases respectively, with 10 bases between them. The CDR3 extends over 13 amino acids. Germline V gene sequence: CDR1 KGHSH, CDR2 LQKENI. For the CDR3, the DNA is TGTGCCAGCTCACGGGCAGGGTCCACTGAAGCTTTCTTT. Encoded protein: CASSRAGSTEAFF. The whole variable domain, remainder taken from reference TRBV18 and TRBJ1-1, is NAGVMQNPRHLVRRRGQEARLRCSPMKGHSHVYWYRQLPEEGLKFMVYLQKENIIDESGMPKERFSAEFPKEGPSILRIQQVVRGDSAAYFCASSRAGSTEAFFGQGTRLTVV.

In this sample, this clone turned up once. V and J are TRBV20-1 and TRBJ1-3; weak D call: TRBD1 (6 bases). Per the germline V gene, CDR1 is DFQATT and CDR2 is SNEGSKA (reference sequence). CDR3 size: 11 residues. V shed 5 bases and J shed 4 bases, with 6 bases lying between them. CDR3 in DNA: TGCAGTGCTGGACAGGGAAACACCATATATTTT. Amino acid sequence: CSAGQGNTIYF.

The chain employs TRBV5-1 and TRBJ2-2, with 10 bases lining up with TRBD2. Trimming cost V 2 bases and J 7 bases; bases outside gene matches: 5. CDR1 and CDR2 from the germline V gene are SGHRS and YFSETQ. CDR3 length: 15 residues. Written as DNA, the CDR3 is TGCGCCAGCAGCTTTCGGCCTAGCGGGAGCGGGGAGCTGTTTTTT. It encodes CASSFRPSGSGELFF.

The chain employs TRBV19 and TRBJ2-7; D gene ambiguous. Germline V gene lookup returns CDR1 LNHDA and CDR2 SQIVND (reference sequence). CDR3 length equals 13 residues. Trimming shortened V by 3 bases and J by 4 bases, and 10 bases separated the two germline ends. The CDR3 protein is CASSMSEQYEQYF. CDR3 nucleotides: TGTGCCAGTAGTATGTCAGAACAATACGAGCAGTACTTC.

The CDR3 DNA reads as TGTGCCAGCAGAAGGACTAGCGGGGTTTACAATGAGCAGTTCTTC. It specifies CASRRTSGVYNEQFF. The rearrangement uses TRBV6-5 and TRBJ2-1; TRBD2 matches at 12 bases. The length of the CDR3 is 15 residues. Germline V gene lookup returns CDR1 MNHEY and CDR2 SVGAGI. Unmatched junction bases numbered 4, after V lost 6 bases and J lost 4 bases.

V gene TRBV5-5 combines with J gene TRBJ2-1; D might be TRBD2 (6 bases). The CDR3 length is 14 residues. The V gene lost 5 bases and the J gene lost 10 bases, with 19 bases spanning the gap. In germline, CDR1 is SGHKS, CDR2 YYEKEE (reference sequence). The CDR3 reads CASSLSSGIGEQFF. The CDR3 bases are TGTGCCAGCAGTCTGAGTAGCGGCATAGGAGAGCAGTTCTTC.

The V and J genes are TRBV5-1 and TRBJ1-1, with 8 bases that match TRBD1. This CDR3 has 19 amino acids. Germline V gene data show CDR1 as SGHRS and CDR2 as YFSETQ. The V segment lost 1 base and the J segment 1 base; nucleotides outside the gene matches: 15. CDR3 residues: CASSLPRDRLQDKNTEAFF. The CDR3 DNA reads as TGCGCCAGCAGCTTGCCCCGGGACAGGCTCCAGGATAAGAACACTGAAGCTTTCTTT. The entire variable domain, with the rest obtained from reference TRBV5-1 and TRBJ1-1, is as follows: KAGVTQTPRYLIKTRGQQVTLSCSPISGHRSVSWYQQTPGQGLQFLFEYFSETQRNKGNFPGRFSGRQFSNSRSEMNVSTLELGDSALYLCASSLPRDRLQDKNTEAFFGQGTRLTVV.

The CDR3 reads CASSLEGAGLSEQYF. DNA of the CDR3: TGTGCCAGCAGCTTGGAGGGGGCTGGGTTAAGCGAGCAGTACTTC. The V gene is TRBV5-4, the J gene TRBJ2-7; 7 nucleotides match TRBD1. With 0 bases clipped from V and 6 bases from J, the junction kept 9 bases outside the gene matches. The CDR3 has 15 residues. Germline CDR1 is SGHNT and CDR2 is YYREEE (reference sequence).

The chain couples TRBV30 to TRBJ1-2; 12 bases are shared with TRBD1. Germline CDR1 reads GTSNPN; CDR2 reads SVGIG (reference sequence). This CDR3 has 15 amino acids. J was trimmed by 8 bases and V by 4 bases; bases with no gene match: 11. CDR3: CAWTYPGQGAKGYTF. Written as DNA, the CDR3 is TGTGCCTGGACCTACCCGGGACAGGGGGCTAAAGGCTACACCTTC.

The genes are TRBV6-2 or TRBV6-3 and TRBJ1-1; TRBD1 aligns across 7 bases. The CDR3 is 14 residues long. Germline values: CDR1 MNHEY, CDR2 SVGEGT. The trim removed 4 bases at V and 4 bases at J, leaving 6 bases unmatched. CDR3 sequence reads: CASSFGQVATEAFF. The CDR3 region has the DNA TGTGCCAGCAGTTTCGGACAGGTTGCCACTGAAGCTTTCTTT.

J is TRBJ1-1 and V is TRBV11-2; D remains ambiguous. Germline CDR1 and CDR2: SGHAT and FQNNGV. This CDR3 is 15 amino acids long. V shed 3 bases and J shed 2 bases, with 13 bases lying between them. CDR3 in DNA: TGTGCCAGCAGCTTGGGTTCAGGACTAAACACTGAAGCTTTCTTT. This encodes CASSLGSGLNTEAFF.

The chain couples TRBV4-2 to TRBJ1-1; D ambiguous. This CDR3 is 14 amino acids long. The germline CDR1 and CDR2 sequences are LGHNA and YNFKEQ. Trimming left V 0 bases short and J 8 bases short, with 13 bases between. The CDR3 DNA reads TGTGCCAGCAGCCAAGACTCGACGGCCAGGGAAGCTTTCTTT. As protein: CASSQDSTAREAFF.

The rearrangement joins TRBV7-3 to TRBJ2-3; 7 nucleotides agree with TRBD1. Germline V gives CDR1 SGHTA, CDR2 FQGTGA. Trimming removed 5 bases from V and 2 bases from J; junction bases left unmatched: 4. The CDR3 is 14 amino acids. The CDR3 sequence: CASSLDRATDTQYF. The CDR3 DNA is TGTGCCAGCAGCCTAGACAGGGCCACAGATACGCAGTATTTT.

The chain employs TRBV19 and TRBJ2-2; D is unresolved. This CDR3 is 12 amino acids long. The V end was cut by 0 bases, the J end by 8 bases, with 4 bases between. Per the germline V gene, CDR1 is LNHDA and CDR2 is SQIVND (reference sequence). CDR3 loop: CASSIDLGELFF. As DNA, the CDR3 is TGTGCCAGTAGTATAGATCTAGGGGAGCTGTTTTTT.

The chain joins TRBV4-1 to TRBJ2-2; 14 bases fit TRBD2. Germline values: CDR1 MGHRA, CDR2 YSYEKL. This CDR3 contains 17 residues. The V and J ends lost 3 bases and 7 bases, in that order; junction bases with no gene match: 7. CDR3 sequence (DNA): TGCGCCAGCAGCCAGTTGGGACTAGCGGGAGAATTCGGGGAGCTGTTTTTT. It is translated as CASSQLGLAGEFGELFF.

This clone was seen a handful of times. This chain connects TRBV2 to TRBJ1-1; maybe TRBD1 (6 bases). Germline V gene lookup returns CDR1 SNHLY and CDR2 FYNNEI. The CDR3 runs to 15 residues. Trimming removed 10 bases from V and 4 bases from J, with 22 bases in between. The CDR3 reads CATTDTGISPTEAFF. The CDR3 bases are TGTGCCACCACAGATACAGGGATCAGCCCCACTGAAGCTTTCTTT.

V usage is TRBV3-1 (or the pseudogene TRBV3-2) and J usage is TRBJ2-2; 15 bases are shared with TRBD2. CDR3 size: 20 residues. In germline, CDR1 is LGHDT, CDR2 YNNKEL (reference sequence). J was trimmed by 3 bases and V by 0 bases; bases with no gene match: 8. CDR3 sequence reads: CASSQEGLAGGPLDTGELFF. The CDR3 DNA reads as TGTGCCAGCAGCCAAGAAGGACTAGCGGGAGGGCCATTGGACACCGGGGAGCTGTTTTTT.